The present TCR beta chain was sequenced within a study of siplizumab effects on memory and regulatory T cells. Germline V gene sequence: CDR1 KGHSH, CDR2 LQKENI. Trimming left V 2 bases short and J 9 bases short, with 25 bases between. The CDR3 sequence is 18 residues long. Notes on the study in general: Apparently more diverse than memory cells, naive T cells also seemed major alloresponse contributors. Proliferating siplizumab-culture Treg suppressive function went unconfirmed. No assignable naive or memory phenotype existed for roughly 80-96% of proliferating CD4+ or CD8+ clones.

TCRdb keeps only in-frame clones here, not all; method: immunoSEQ multiplex PCR. In the table there are 85,000 to 120,000 clones, 80% to 95% of which are singletons. About this clone: Its target is unknown.

The sequencing input was CD4+ T cells sorted from blood. The TCR sequence derives from a human donor in good health. The V gene is TRBV18, the J gene TRBJ2-2; D not certain. As DNA, the CDR3 is TGTGCCAGCTCACCAAACGACCGGCCGGGTAGAGATGCCAGGGAGCTGTTTTTT. This codes for CASSPNDRPGRDARELFF.